This TCR beta chain was obtained from a study of cytomegalovirus exposure and HLA in healthy donors. Study-level findings and limits: A later look showed TCR association rates differing by HLA locus, highest for DRB1 and lowest for HLA-C. Presence/absence results assume similar sequencing depth per donor, which may not hold. Among immune exposure information, only CMV serostatus was available. Sequencing likely caused a cluster of highly shared sequence variants.

In the case of this clone: Its antigen is as yet unknown.

Use of 60 Vbeta and 13 Jbeta primers characterized the PCR. Clones were sequenced by immunoSEQ multiplex PCR, and TCRdb holds only the in-frame ones, with some missing. This sample's table reports tens of thousands of clones. This TCR came from a female donor in good health and CMV-seronegative. The sample consisted of PBMCs.

CDR3 sequence reads: CASSLALGTGNNEQFF. The CDR3 DNA follows: TGCGCCAGCAGCTTGGCCTTAGGGACTGGAAACAATGAGCAGTTCTTC. The chain uses TRBV5-1 and TRBJ2-1, with D perhaps matching TRBD2 (6 bases). Germline V gives CDR1 SGHRS, CDR2 YFSETQ. The CDR3 loop spans 16 amino acids. V lost 0 bases and J lost 5, with 15 bases in between.